The sequence of this T cell receptor beta chain was determined in a study of tumor-infiltrating lymphocytes in primary liver carcinoma. Study conclusions and caveats: Samples were bulk unsorted, so CD4+ and CD8+ repertoires were not compared. Tumor top-250-clone fractions significantly exceeded those of blood (p = 0.039).

Worth noting for this clonotype: What it binds is unknown. Germline is not matched at one junction end, which may reflect a read error.

From about 0.5 ug of total RNA, TCR beta-specific cDNA was reverse-transcribed using a constant-region primer. It was through three nested multiplex PCR rounds of slightly modified ARM-PCR that TCR beta libraries arose. TRBV1-TRBV30 forward primers paired with a C-beta reverse primer drove the first two PCR rounds, approximately 11 cycles each. TCRdb called the multiplex PCR reads again in MiXCR, with one record for every CDR3 protein. The data contain about 210,000 distinct CDR3 sequences, about 65% of them singletons. For blood RNA, unsorted whole blood served as the source, and germline DNA was extracted too. Surgery was preceded by the collection of approximately 4 milliliters of peripheral blood. Looked up from germline, CDR1 is SGHDN and CDR2 is FVKESK. The length of the CDR3 is 16 residues.

The chain couples TRBV14 to TRBJ2-1; TRBD2 agrees at 7 bases. The sequence derives from a woman in her fifties or sixties with primary liver carcinoma and hepatitis B virus infection. The sequenced sample consisted of peripheral blood. The CDR3 protein is CASCQSKRDRRSEQFF. The CDR3 nucleotides are TGTGCCAGCTGCCAATCCAAGCGGGATAGACGCAGTGAGCAGTTCTTC.